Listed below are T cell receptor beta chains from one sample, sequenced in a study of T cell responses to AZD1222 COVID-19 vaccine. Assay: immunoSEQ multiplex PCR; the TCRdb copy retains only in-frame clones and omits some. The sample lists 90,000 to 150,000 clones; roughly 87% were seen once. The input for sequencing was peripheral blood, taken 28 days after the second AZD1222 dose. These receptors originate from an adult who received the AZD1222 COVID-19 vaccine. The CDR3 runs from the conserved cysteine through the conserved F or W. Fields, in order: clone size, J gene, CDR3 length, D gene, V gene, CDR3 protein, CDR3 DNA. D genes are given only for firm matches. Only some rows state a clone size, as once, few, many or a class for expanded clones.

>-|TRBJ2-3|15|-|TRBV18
CASSQSLTSTDTQYF
TGTGCCAGCTCACAGTCACTCACTAGCACAGATACGCAGTATTTT
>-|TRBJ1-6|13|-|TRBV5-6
CASSFDRNSPLHF
TGTGCCAGCAGCTTCGACAGGAATTCACCCCTCCACTTT
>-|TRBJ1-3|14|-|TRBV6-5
CASRNDLSGNTIYF
TGTGCCAGCAGGAACGATCTCTCTGGAAACACCATATATTTT
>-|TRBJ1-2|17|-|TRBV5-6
CASSRRGRGDPPYGYTF
TGTGCCAGCAGCCGACGCGGACGGGGCGATCCGCCCTATGGCTACACCTTC
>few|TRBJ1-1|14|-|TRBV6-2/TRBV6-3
CASSYSGANTEAFF
TGTGCCAGCAGTTATTCAGGGGCCAACACTGAAGCTTTCTTT
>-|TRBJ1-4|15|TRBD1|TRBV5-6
CASSVRQGASEKLFF
TGTGCCAGCAGCGTCAGACAGGGGGCGAGTGAAAAACTGTTTTTT
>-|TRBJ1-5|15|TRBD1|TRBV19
CASSIGTGGNQPQHF
TGTGCCAGTAGTATTGGGACAGGGGGCAATCAGCCCCAGCATTTT
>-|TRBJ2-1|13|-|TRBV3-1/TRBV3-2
CASSQDSSVEQFF
TGTGCCAGCAGCCAAGATTCGTCAGTCGAGCAGTTCTTC
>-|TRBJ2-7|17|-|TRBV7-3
CASSSIQQRRSSYEQYF
TGTGCCAGCAGCTCGATTCAACAGCGGAGGAGCTCCTACGAGCAGTACTTC
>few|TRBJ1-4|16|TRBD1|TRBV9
CASSPGQGATNEKLFF
TGTGCCAGCAGCCCGGGACAGGGGGCAACTAATGAAAAACTGTTTTTT
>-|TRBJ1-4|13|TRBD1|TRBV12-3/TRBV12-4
CASSFFTGGELFF
TGTGCCAGCAGTTTTTTCACAGGGGGCGAATTGTTTTTT
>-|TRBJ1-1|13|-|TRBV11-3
CASGAAPGTEAFF
TGTGCCAGCGGGGCAGCACCGGGCACTGAAGCTTTCTTT
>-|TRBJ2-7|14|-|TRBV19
CASRYGASSYEQYF
TGTGCCAGTAGGTACGGGGCGTCCTCCTACGAGCAGTACTTC
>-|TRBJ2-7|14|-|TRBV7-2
CASSLSPASYEQYF
TGTGCCAGCAGCTTATCCCCCGCTTCCTACGAGCAGTACTTC
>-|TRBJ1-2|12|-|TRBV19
CASSPERFGYTF
TGTGCCAGTAGTCCCGAAAGGTTTGGCTACACCTTC
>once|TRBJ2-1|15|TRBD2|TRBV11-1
CASSFDGTSGGEQFF
TGTGCCAGCAGCTTTGATGGGACTAGCGGTGGTGAGCAGTTCTTC
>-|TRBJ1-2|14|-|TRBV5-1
CASSLVGGSYGYTF
TGCGCCAGCAGCTTGGTAGGGGGATCCTATGGCTACACCTTC
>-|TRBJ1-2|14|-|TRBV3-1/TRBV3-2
CASSQDRGSYGYTF
TGTGCCAGCAGCCAAGATCGGGGATCCTATGGCTACACCTTC
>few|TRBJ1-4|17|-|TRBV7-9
CASSLDSWDSSTEKLFF
TGTGCCAGCAGCTTAGACTCGTGGGATTCCAGCACTGAAAAACTGTTTTTT
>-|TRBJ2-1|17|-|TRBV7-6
CASSLGGSLQGYNEQFF
TGTGCCAGCAGCTTAGGGGGTAGCCTCCAGGGGTACAATGAGCAGTTCTTC
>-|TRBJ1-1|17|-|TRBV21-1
CASSKSPPPHGNTEAFF
TGTGCCAGCAGCAAATCTCCTCCCCCACATGGGAACACTGAAGCTTTCTTT
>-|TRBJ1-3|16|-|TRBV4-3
CASSQDAIRSGNTIYF
TGCGCCAGCAGCCAAGACGCAATAAGGTCTGGAAACACCATATATTTT
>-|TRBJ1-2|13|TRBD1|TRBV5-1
CASSLEGQGGYTF
TGCGCCAGCAGCTTGGAGGGACAGGGTGGCTACACCTTC
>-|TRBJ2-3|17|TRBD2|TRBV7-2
CASSPPGLAGGLSTQYF
TGTGCCAGCAGCCCACCCGGACTAGCGGGGGGGCTGAGTACGCAGTATTTT
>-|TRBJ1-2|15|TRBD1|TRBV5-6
CASSTIGTGLYGYTF
TGTGCCAGCAGCACAATAGGGACAGGGTTGTATGGCTACACCTTC
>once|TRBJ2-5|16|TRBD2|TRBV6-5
CASSSRLGGGQETQYF
TGTGCCAGCAGTTCCCGGTTGGGCGGGGGACAAGAGACCCAGTACTTC
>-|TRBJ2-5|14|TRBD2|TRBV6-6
CASSWGGVGETQYF
TGTGCCAGCAGTTGGGGGGGGGTAGGAGAGACCCAGTACTTC
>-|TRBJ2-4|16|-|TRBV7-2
CASSSSTGLAKNIQYF
TGTGCCAGCAGCTCCTCGACAGGCCTAGCCAAAAACATTCAGTACTTC
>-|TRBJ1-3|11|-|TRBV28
CASAAGNTIYF
TGTGCCAGCGCAGCTGGAAACACCATATATTTT
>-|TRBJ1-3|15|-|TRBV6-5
CASSLTGAHGNTIYF
TGTGCCAGCAGTCTGACTGGGGCGCACGGAAACACCATATATTTT
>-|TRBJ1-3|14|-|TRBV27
CASSLSVVGNTIYF
TGTGCCAGCAGTTTATCAGTTGTAGGAAACACCATATATTTT
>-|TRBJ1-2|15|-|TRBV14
CASSQERVLGGGYTF
TGTGCCAGCAGCCAAGAACGGGTATTGGGCGGTGGCTACACCTTC
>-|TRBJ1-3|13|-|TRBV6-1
CASSEVGENTIYF
TGTGCCAGCAGTGAAGTGGGGGAGAACACCATATATTTT
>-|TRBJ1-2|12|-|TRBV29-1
CSAEGSGSGYTF
TGCAGCGCGGAGGGGTCAGGGAGTGGCTACACCTTC
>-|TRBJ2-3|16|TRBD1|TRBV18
CASSPPRGQIADTQYF
TGTGCCAGCTCACCACCTAGGGGACAGATCGCAGATACGCAGTATTTT
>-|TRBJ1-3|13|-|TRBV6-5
CASSTVRGNTIYF
TGTGCCAGCAGTACCGTCAGAGGAAACACCATATATTTT
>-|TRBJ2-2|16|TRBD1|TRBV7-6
CASSPWDRGHTGELFF
TGTGCCAGCAGCCCTTGGGACAGGGGACACACCGGGGAGCTGTTTTTT
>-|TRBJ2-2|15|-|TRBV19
CASLPGQQNTGELFF
TGTGCCAGTCTACCGGGACAACAGAACACCGGGGAGCTGTTTTTT
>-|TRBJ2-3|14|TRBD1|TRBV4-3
CASSRDRGLDTQYF
TGCGCCAGCAGCCGGGACAGGGGGCTGGATACGCAGTATTTT
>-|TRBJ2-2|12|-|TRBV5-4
CASSTNTGELFF
TGTGCCAGCAGCACGAACACCGGGGAGCTGTTTTTT
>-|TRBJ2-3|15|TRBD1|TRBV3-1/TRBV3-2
CASSQYRGSADTQYF
TGTGCCAGCAGCCAGTACAGGGGATCCGCAGATACGCAGTATTTT
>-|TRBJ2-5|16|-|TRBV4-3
CASSQEGRGGQETQYF
TGCGCCAGCAGCCAAGAGGGGAGAGGAGGCCAAGAGACCCAGTACTTC
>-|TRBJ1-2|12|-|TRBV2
CASSVTGYGYTF
TGTGCCAGCAGCGTCACTGGGTATGGCTACACCTTC
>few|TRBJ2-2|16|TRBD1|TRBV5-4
CASSLGTGRNTGELFF
TGTGCCAGCAGCTTGGGGACAGGGAGGAACACCGGGGAGCTGTTTTTT
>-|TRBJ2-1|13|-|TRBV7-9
CASSSIERTTQFF
TGTGCCAGCAGCTCAATAGAGAGGACAACTCAGTTCTTC
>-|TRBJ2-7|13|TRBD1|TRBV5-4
CASSRDRGYEQYF
TGTGCCAGCAGCCGGGACAGGGGCTACGAGCAGTACTTC
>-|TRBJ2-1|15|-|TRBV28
CASSASDGAYNEQFF
TGTGCCAGCAGCGCTAGCGATGGGGCCTACAATGAGCAGTTCTTC
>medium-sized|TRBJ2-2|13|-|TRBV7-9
CASRRTPHGELFF
TGTGCCAGCAGGAGGACCCCGCACGGGGAGCTGTTTTTT
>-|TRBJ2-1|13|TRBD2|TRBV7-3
CASSRGVTNEQFF
TGTGCCAGCAGCCGGGGGGTCACCAATGAGCAGTTCTTC
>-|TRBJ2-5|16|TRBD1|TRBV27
CASSLSPGTGWETQYF
TGTGCCAGCAGTTTATCCCCCGGGACAGGCTGGGAGACCCAGTACTTC